A single sample is the source of the 15 T cell receptor beta chains below, sequenced in a study of blood T cell repertoires in COVID-19 (dated by TCRdb to between 2020 and 2021). Library preparation used the immunoSEQ multiplex PCR assay. TCRdb obtained this table from immuneACCESS and retained in-frame rearrangements with V and J assigned. These tables miss some clones; where compared with another copy, unresolved V genes account for less than half of the shortfall, and the remainder is unexplained. The sample records a few hundred thousand clones, roughly 90% of which are singletons. Clones ranked in the top ten supply around 3% of the sample. Sequencing input: peripheral blood. The receptors stem from a woman in her twenties or thirties with COVID-19, enrolled during active disease.

The rearrangement links TRBV5-5 to TRBJ2-5; 7 nucleotides align to TRBD2. Germline lookup yields CDR1 SGHKS and CDR2 YYEKEE (reference sequence). After removal of 0 bases from V and 4 bases from J, the junction contained 6 bases not matched to a gene. The CDR3 is made up of 15 amino acids. CDR3 in amino acids: CASSLEVAGVETQYF. The CDR3 nucleotides read TGTGCCAGCAGCTTGGAGGTGGCGGGGGTAGAGACCCAGTACTTC.

The chain carries TRBV30 and TRBJ2-5; D possibly corresponds to TRBD2 (6 bases). Germline CDR1 GTSNPN, CDR2 SVGIG (reference sequence). The CDR3 loop spans 17 amino acids. V was pared by 0 bases and J by 4 bases, with 21 bases between. The CDR3 here is CAWSVFFAVRESETQYF. Written as DNA, the CDR3 is TGTGCCTGGAGTGTATTTTTCGCCGTACGGGAGTCAGAGACCCAGTACTTC. Filled out from reference TRBV30 and TRBJ2-5, the complete variable domain reads SQTIHQWPATLVQPVGSPLSLECTVEGTSNPNLYWYRQAAGRGLQLLFYSVGIGQISSEVPQNLSASRPQDRQFILSSKKLLLSDSGFYLCAWSVFFAVRESETQYFGPGTRLLVL.

The chain uses TRBV7-9 and TRBJ2-3; D is possibly TRBD1 (6 bases). The germline CDR1 and CDR2 sequences are SEHNR and FQNEAQ (reference sequence). V lost 5 bases and J lost 2, with 11 bases in between. The CDR3 contains 14 residues. The CDR3 is CASSTRTDTDTQYF. DNA for the CDR3: TGTGCCAGCAGCACAAGGACAGACACAGATACGCAGTATTTT. The entire variable domain, with the rest obtained from reference TRBV7-9 and TRBJ2-3, is as follows: DTGVSQNPRHKITKRGQNVTFRCDPISEHNRLYWYRQTLGQGPEFLTYFQNEAQLEKSRLLSDRFSAERPKGSFSTLEIQRTEQGDSAMYLCASSTRTDTDTQYFGPGTRLTVL.

This chain uses TRBV4-3 with TRBJ2-1; tentatively, D is TRBD1 (5 bases). CDR3 size: 16 residues. V dropped 1 base and J dropped 2 bases, with 12 bases sitting between them. Germline CDR1 is LGHNA and CDR2 is YSLEER. The CDR3 loop reads CASSQGWGRTYNEQFF. CDR3 sequence (DNA): TGCGCCAGCAGCCAAGGATGGGGCCGGACCTACAATGAGCAGTTCTTC.

This chain uses TRBV5-1 with TRBJ2-7; D unresolved. Trimming shortened V by 0 bases and J by 4 bases, and 5 bases separated the two germline ends. This CDR3 contains 12 residues. Germline CDR1 reads SGHRS; CDR2 reads YFSETQ. CDR3: CASSLERYEQYF. In DNA form, the CDR3 reads TGCGCCAGCAGCTTGGAACGGTACGAGCAGTACTTC.

As to this clone: The same CDR3 arises from other DNA sequences in this sample as well. V gene TRBV18 combines with J gene TRBJ2-2; 7 nucleotides match TRBD1. V shed 2 bases and J 5 bases; nucleotides not matched to a gene: 2. This CDR3 spans 14 amino acids. The germline gives CDR1 KGHSH, CDR2 LQKENI. The CDR3 DNA sequence: TGTGCCAGCTCACCAGACAGGGCGACCGGGGAGCTGTTTTTT. Amino acids: CASSPDRATGELFF.

The rearrangement uses TRBV7-6 and TRBJ1-1; unclear D gene. Germline V gene data show CDR1 as SGHVS and CDR2 as FNYEAQ. The germline V and J ends were trimmed by 4 bases and 1 base, with 10 bases remaining between them. The length of the CDR3 is 14 residues. The CDR3 sequence is CASSYSLGNTEAFF. The CDR3 coding sequence is TGTGCCAGCAGCTACTCTCTTGGGAACACTGAAGCTTTCTTT.

This rearrangement joins TRBV10-3 to TRBJ1-5; D is possibly TRBD1 (6 bases). The CDR3 spans 14 residues. Germline values: CDR1 ENHRY, CDR2 SYGVKD. Trimming removed 6 bases from V and 0 bases from J, with 9 bases in between. The CDR3 region has the DNA TGTGCCATCAGCCCGACAGGTAGCAATCAGCCCCAGCATTTT. Residues: CAISPTGSNQPQHF.

This chain connects TRBV6-5 to TRBJ2-3; 10 positions agree with TRBD1. V trimming: 6 bases; J trimming: 0 bases; junction bases outside the gene matches: 3. The CDR3 length is 15 residues. Germline V gene sequence: CDR1 MNHEY, CDR2 SVGAGI. The CDR3 sequence is CASSRQGASTDTQYF. CDR3 DNA sequence: TGTGCCAGCAGCAGACAGGGGGCGAGCACAGATACGCAGTATTTT.

This clone is a singleton in its sample. The gene calls are TRBV7-2 and TRBJ1-2, with D possibly TRBD1 on 6 matching bases. With 5 bases removed from V and 1 base from J, the gap between germline ends came to 8 bases. The length of the CDR3 is 13 residues. Germline values: CDR1 SGHTA, CDR2 FQGNSA. The CDR3 bases are TGTGCCAGCAGCCGGACAGTTAACTATGGCTACACCTTC. Its translation: CASSRTVNYGYTF.

This chain connects TRBV18 to TRBJ2-3; 9 bases map to TRBD2. CDR3 size: 15 residues. From germline, CDR1 is KGHSH and CDR2 LQKENI. V lost 3 bases and J lost 0; bases outside the gene matches: 1. CDR3 loop: CASSPRGGSTDTQYF. CDR3 bases: TGTGCCAGCTCACCGCGGGGGGGAAGCACAGATACGCAGTATTTT.

The V gene is TRBV18, the J gene TRBJ1-6, with D possibly TRBD1 on 6 matching bases. The length of the CDR3 is 14 residues. In germline, CDR1 is KGHSH, CDR2 LQKENI. Between the trimmed V and J ends, which lost 4 bases and 3 bases, there was a span of 7 bases. DNA of the CDR3: TGTGCCAGCTCACTGACAGGCTATAATTCACCCCTCCACTTT. Protein sequence: CASSLTGYNSPLHF.

The CDR3 spells CASSDRVGSPLHF. The DNA for the CDR3 is TGTGCCAGCAGTGACAGGGTTGGATCACCCCTCCACTTT. The rearrangement links TRBV2 to TRBJ1-6; a weak D match, TRBD1 (5 bases). CDR1 is SNHLY and CDR2 is FYNNEI in the germline V gene. CDR3 length: 13 amino acids. Trimming left V 3 bases short and J 10 bases short, with 10 bases between. Complete variable domain (other parts from reference TRBV2 and TRBJ1-6): EPEVTQTPSHQVTQMGQEVILRCVPISNHLYFYWYRQILGQKVEFLVSFYNNEISEKSEIFDDQFSVERPDGSNFTLKIRSTKLEDSAMYFCASSDRVGSPLHFGNGTRLTVT.

The J gene is TRBJ1-2, the V gene TRBV7-2; a weak D match, TRBD1 (5 bases). The V gene lost 1 base and the J gene lost 3 bases, with 15 bases spanning the gap. Germline assignment: CDR1 SGHTA and CDR2 FQGNSA. The CDR3 extends over 16 amino acids. The CDR3 DNA reads TGTGCCAGCAGCTTAGGGGGGGGATATGAGGACTATGGCTACACCTTC. Amino acid sequence: CASSLGGGYEDYGYTF.

As regards this clone: Other nucleotide sequences in the sample specify the same CDR3. This sequence joins TRBV27 and TRBJ1-1; tentatively, D is TRBD1 (6 bases). Germline CDR1 is MNHEY and CDR2 is SMNVEV (reference sequence). The CDR3 totals 14 residues. Trimming took off 3 bases at V and 1 base at J, with 9 bases between the two ends. This CDR3 is CASSLEQGNTEAFF. CDR3 sequence (DNA): TGTGCCAGCAGTTTGGAACAGGGGAACACTGAAGCTTTCTTT.